This is a list of T cell receptor beta chains from one sample in a study of control samples from healthy donors and cancer patients. Assay used: immunoSEQ multiplex PCR; TCRdb lists only in-frame clones, some missing. In the table there are 5,500 to 8,500 clones, roughly 80% of which are singletons. What was sequenced was formalin-fixed, paraffin-embedded tissue. Receptors were obtained from a male donor with melanoma. CDR3s include the opening cysteine and the closing phenylalanine or tryptophan. Each record gives: CDR3 DNA, CDR3 protein, J gene, clone size, V gene, D gene. A D gene is named only where the DNA matches it firmly. A clone size is listed for some rows: how often the clone was seen (once, few, many), or a class if it is expanded.

CDR3nt: TGCGCCAGCAGCCTCAGGGGCGGGATCGAAAAACTGTTTTTT
CDR3aa: CASSLRGGIEKLFF
j_gene: TRBJ1-4
abundance: -
v_gene: TRBV4-1
d_gene: -

CDR3nt: TGTGCCAGCAGCTTAGCCTATGGCTACACCTTC
CDR3aa: CASSLAYGYTF
j_gene: TRBJ1-2
abundance: -
v_gene: TRBV7-9
d_gene: -

CDR3nt: TGTGCCAGCAGCGGCCCGGGACTAGCGGGGACTAGCACAGATACGCAGTATTTT
CDR3aa: CASSGPGLAGTSTDTQYF
j_gene: TRBJ2-3
abundance: -
v_gene: TRBV5-4
d_gene: TRBD2

CDR3nt: TGTGCCAGCAGCAAAGCGGGATCGAACAATCAGCCCCAGCATTTT
CDR3aa: CASSKAGSNNQPQHF
j_gene: TRBJ1-5
abundance: -
v_gene: TRBV21-1
d_gene: -

CDR3nt: TGTGCCGAGGGGACAGATGGCTACACCTTC
CDR3aa: CAEGTDGYTF
j_gene: TRBJ1-2
abundance: once
v_gene: TRBV11-2
d_gene: TRBD1

CDR3nt: TGTGCCAGCAGCTTAGGAATTGACAGGCCGAACACTGAAGCTTTCTTT
CDR3aa: CASSLGIDRPNTEAFF
j_gene: TRBJ1-1
abundance: -
v_gene: TRBV7-2
d_gene: -

CDR3nt: TGTGCCAGCAGAAGGACAGCGACCTACGAGCAGTACTTC
CDR3aa: CASRRTATYEQYF
j_gene: TRBJ2-7
abundance: -
v_gene: TRBV12-3/TRBV12-4
d_gene: -

CDR3nt: TGTGCCAGTAGTATAGAATACGGCAGGGGTAATTCACCCCTCCACTTT
CDR3aa: CASSIEYGRGNSPLHF
j_gene: TRBJ1-6
abundance: once
v_gene: TRBV19
d_gene: -

CDR3nt: TGTGCCAGCAGTGAAGGGGGGCACACTGAAGCTTTCTTT
CDR3aa: CASSEGGHTEAFF
j_gene: TRBJ1-1
abundance: -
v_gene: TRBV6-1
d_gene: -

CDR3nt: TGTGCCAGCAGCTTAACGTCGACAGGGGGCCGCTATAGCAATCAGCCCCAGCATTTT
CDR3aa: CASSLTSTGGRYSNQPQHF
j_gene: TRBJ1-5
abundance: -
v_gene: TRBV7-3
d_gene: TRBD1

CDR3nt: TGTGCCAGCAGCGGAGAGCCGGGACTAGCGGGGGGGCTGGAAGATACGCAGTATTTT
CDR3aa: CASSGEPGLAGGLEDTQYF
j_gene: TRBJ2-3
abundance: -
v_gene: TRBV9
d_gene: TRBD2

CDR3nt: TGTGCCAGCAGCAGGGACAGGGGTAGGACTCAGCCCCAGCATTTT
CDR3aa: CASSRDRGRTQPQHF
j_gene: TRBJ1-5
abundance: -
v_gene: TRBV5-4
d_gene: TRBD1

CDR3nt: TGTGCCAGCAGCCCAGGGCAGGTTCGCGAAAAACTGTTTTTT
CDR3aa: CASSPGQVREKLFF
j_gene: TRBJ1-4
abundance: -
v_gene: TRBV7-9
d_gene: -

CDR3nt: TGTGCCAGCAGCTCGGGACACGGAGAGACCCAGTACTTC
CDR3aa: CASSSGHGETQYF
j_gene: TRBJ2-5
abundance: -
v_gene: TRBV11-2
d_gene: -

CDR3nt: TGTGCCAGCAGCTTATCTCTCGGAGAGCAGTTCTTC
CDR3aa: CASSLSLGEQFF
j_gene: TRBJ2-1
abundance: -
v_gene: TRBV7-9
d_gene: -

CDR3nt: TGTGCCAGCAACGCCGGGACAGGGAGGTCGGGGACCCAGTACTTC
CDR3aa: CASNAGTGRSGTQYF
j_gene: TRBJ2-5
abundance: -
v_gene: TRBV6-6
d_gene: TRBD1

CDR3nt: TGTGCCAGCAGCCGCGTTACTAGTAAAGAGACCCAGTACTTC
CDR3aa: CASSRVTSKETQYF
j_gene: TRBJ2-5
abundance: -
v_gene: TRBV5-6
d_gene: -

CDR3nt: TGTGCCAGTAGGACAGGGGTCAATGAGCAGTTCTTC
CDR3aa: CASRTGVNEQFF
j_gene: TRBJ2-1
abundance: -
v_gene: TRBV19
d_gene: TRBD1

CDR3nt: TGCGCCAGCAGCCCCAGTCCGGGGGCTGGAAACACCATATATTTT
CDR3aa: CASSPSPGAGNTIYF
j_gene: TRBJ1-3
abundance: -
v_gene: TRBV4-3
d_gene: -

CDR3nt: TGTGCCAGCAGTTACAGCAGGGGAGCGGGTGGCTACACCTTC
CDR3aa: CASSYSRGAGGYTF
j_gene: TRBJ1-2
abundance: -
v_gene: TRBV6-6
d_gene: -

CDR3nt: TGTGCCAGCAGTTTTGGGGGAGAGGAGACCCAGTACTTC
CDR3aa: CASSFGGEETQYF
j_gene: TRBJ2-5
abundance: once
v_gene: TRBV12-3/TRBV12-4
d_gene: -

CDR3nt: TGTGCCAGCAGGCGACAAAAGCATGGCTACACCTTC
CDR3aa: CASRRQKHGYTF
j_gene: TRBJ1-2
abundance: -
v_gene: TRBV6-6
d_gene: -

CDR3nt: TGTGCCACCAGTGATGGGGGGACAGGCAGGACTGAAGCTTTCTTT
CDR3aa: CATSDGGTGRTEAFF
j_gene: TRBJ1-1
abundance: -
v_gene: TRBV24-1
d_gene: TRBD1

CDR3nt: TGTGCCAGCAGTTTAGGCATGGGCAATCAGCCCCAGCATTTT
CDR3aa: CASSLGMGNQPQHF
j_gene: TRBJ1-5
abundance: -
v_gene: TRBV27
d_gene: -

CDR3nt: TGTGCCAGCAGTTTATCGGTCGGGACTAGCGGCCTCGGGACCCAGTACTTC
CDR3aa: CASSLSVGTSGLGTQYF
j_gene: TRBJ2-5
abundance: -
v_gene: TRBV27
d_gene: TRBD2

CDR3nt: TGTGCCAGCAGCAATAGCGGGGTTGATACGCAGTATTTT
CDR3aa: CASSNSGVDTQYF
j_gene: TRBJ2-3
abundance: few
v_gene: TRBV6-2/TRBV6-3
d_gene: TRBD2

CDR3nt: TGTGCCAGCAAGAAGACAAAGAACAAAAACATTCAGTACTTC
CDR3aa: CASKKTKNKNIQYF
j_gene: TRBJ2-4
abundance: -
v_gene: TRBV21-1
d_gene: -

CDR3nt: TGCGCCAGCAGCTTGGAGGGGAGGAGGGCCGGGGAGCTGTTTTTT
CDR3aa: CASSLEGRRAGELFF
j_gene: TRBJ2-2
abundance: -
v_gene: TRBV5-1
d_gene: -

CDR3nt: TGTGCCACCAGTACAGGGAGGAAAGAGCAGTTCTTC
CDR3aa: CATSTGRKEQFF
j_gene: TRBJ2-1
abundance: -
v_gene: TRBV15
d_gene: -

CDR3nt: TGTGCCAGCAGTTACTCAGGGGGGGGTCAGCCCCAGCATTTT
CDR3aa: CASSYSGGGQPQHF
j_gene: TRBJ1-5
abundance: once
v_gene: TRBV6-2/TRBV6-3
d_gene: -

CDR3nt: TGCGCCAGCAGCTTGGAGTGGGGAGCCGGGGAGCTGTTTTTT
CDR3aa: CASSLEWGAGELFF
j_gene: TRBJ2-2
abundance: few
v_gene: TRBV5-1
d_gene: -

CDR3nt: TGTGCCAGCAGTTCGGACAATGGGGATCAGCCCCAGCATTTT
CDR3aa: CASSSDNGDQPQHF
j_gene: TRBJ1-5
abundance: -
v_gene: TRBV2
d_gene: -

CDR3nt: TGTGCTAGCACACGGACAGCCAATTCACCCCTCCACTTT
CDR3aa: CASTRTANSPLHF
j_gene: TRBJ1-6
abundance: -
v_gene: TRBV12-5
d_gene: -

CDR3nt: TGTGCCAGCAGTTCCAGAGGGCAACGCCTGATTGAAAAACTGTTTTTT
CDR3aa: CASSSRGQRLIEKLFF
j_gene: TRBJ1-4
abundance: -
v_gene: TRBV6-5
d_gene: -

CDR3nt: TGTGCCAGCAGTTACGACAGGGAGCAGTTCTTC
CDR3aa: CASSYDREQFF
j_gene: TRBJ2-1
abundance: once
v_gene: TRBV6-5
d_gene: -

CDR3nt: TGTGCCAGCAGCCCCGGACAGAACTATGGCTACACCTTC
CDR3aa: CASSPGQNYGYTF
j_gene: TRBJ1-2
abundance: -
v_gene: TRBV6-5
d_gene: -

CDR3nt: TGTGCCAGCAGTTACGGCAGGACCCTATCTGGCTACACCTTC
CDR3aa: CASSYGRTLSGYTF
j_gene: TRBJ1-2
abundance: -
v_gene: TRBV6-2/TRBV6-3
d_gene: -

CDR3nt: TGCGCCAGCAGCACAGGACAGGGCGGGGTGAACACTGAAGCTTTCTTT
CDR3aa: CASSTGQGGVNTEAFF
j_gene: TRBJ1-1
abundance: -
v_gene: TRBV5-1
d_gene: TRBD1

CDR3nt: TGTGCCAGCAGCCCACAGGACATCTACGAGCAGTACTTC
CDR3aa: CASSPQDIYEQYF
j_gene: TRBJ2-7
abundance: -
v_gene: TRBV6-6
d_gene: -

CDR3nt: TGTGCCAGCAGCCCACCCGACAGGAGCTCGAACACCGGGGAGCTGTTTTTT
CDR3aa: CASSPPDRSSNTGELFF
j_gene: TRBJ2-2
abundance: -
v_gene: TRBV3-1/TRBV3-2
d_gene: -

CDR3nt: TGTGCCAGCAGTTACAAAGGTCTGGGGCCTAGGACCCCAGATACGCAGTATTTT
CDR3aa: CASSYKGLGPRTPDTQYF
j_gene: TRBJ2-3
abundance: -
v_gene: TRBV6-2/TRBV6-3
d_gene: -

CDR3nt: TGTGCCAGCAGCTCCTCCGGGACAGAAAACATCTATGGCTACACCTTC
CDR3aa: CASSSSGTENIYGYTF
j_gene: TRBJ1-2
abundance: -
v_gene: TRBV5-4
d_gene: TRBD1

CDR3nt: TGTGCCAGCAGCTTAGAGGGGGGCGCAGATACGCAGTATTTT
CDR3aa: CASSLEGGADTQYF
j_gene: TRBJ2-3
abundance: few
v_gene: TRBV7-7
d_gene: -

CDR3nt: TGCAGTGCTCCGACAGGGGGTGGCTACACCTTC
CDR3aa: CSAPTGGGYTF
j_gene: TRBJ1-2
abundance: -
v_gene: TRBV20-1
d_gene: TRBD1

CDR3nt: TGTGCCAGCAGCCCAGGGGGTCTCATGGTTGGCTACACCTTC
CDR3aa: CASSPGGLMVGYTF
j_gene: TRBJ1-2
abundance: few
v_gene: TRBV7-9
d_gene: TRBD1

CDR3nt: TGCGCCAGCAGCTTGGTGGACAGGTCCTACAATGAGCAGTTCTTC
CDR3aa: CASSLVDRSYNEQFF
j_gene: TRBJ2-1
abundance: -
v_gene: TRBV5-1
d_gene: TRBD1

CDR3nt: TGTGCCAGCAACACTGCGGGCTACGGATACAATGAGCAGTTCTTC
CDR3aa: CASNTAGYGYNEQFF
j_gene: TRBJ2-1
abundance: once
v_gene: TRBV11-2
d_gene: -

CDR3nt: TGTGCCAGCAGCCTATTAAGGACGCCCTTCCACTTT
CDR3aa: CASSLLRTPFHF
j_gene: TRBJ1-6
abundance: -
v_gene: TRBV2
d_gene: -

CDR3nt: TGCGCCAGCAGCCGTTGGACAGGGGATAATTCACCCCTCCACTTT
CDR3aa: CASSRWTGDNSPLHF
j_gene: TRBJ1-6
abundance: few
v_gene: TRBV5-1
d_gene: TRBD1

CDR3nt: TGTGCCAGCAGCGTAAGTCCAGGACAGGGATACACAGATACGCAGTATTTT
CDR3aa: CASSVSPGQGYTDTQYF
j_gene: TRBJ2-3
abundance: -
v_gene: TRBV9
d_gene: TRBD1

CDR3nt: TGTGCCAGTAGTATCGCCGGTTCCGGGCGGGAAAAACTGTTTTTT
CDR3aa: CASSIAGSGREKLFF
j_gene: TRBJ1-4
abundance: -
v_gene: TRBV19
d_gene: -

CDR3nt: TGCGCCAGCAGCCAAGGGACGGAGTACAATGAGCAGTTCTTC
CDR3aa: CASSQGTEYNEQFF
j_gene: TRBJ2-1
abundance: -
v_gene: TRBV4-1
d_gene: -

CDR3nt: TGTGCCAGCGATCCGACAACCTCTGGAAACACCATATATTTT
CDR3aa: CASDPTTSGNTIYF
j_gene: TRBJ1-3
abundance: -
v_gene: TRBV2
d_gene: -

CDR3nt: TGCGCCAGCAGCCAAGATGGGGACAGGGGGCCTCAACCCTATGGCTACACCTTC
CDR3aa: CASSQDGDRGPQPYGYTF
j_gene: TRBJ1-2
abundance: -
v_gene: TRBV4-1
d_gene: TRBD1

CDR3nt: TGCAGCGTCGTCAAGCGGGGTTCCTACAATGAGCAGTTCTTC
CDR3aa: CSVVKRGSYNEQFF
j_gene: TRBJ2-1
abundance: -
v_gene: TRBV29-1
d_gene: TRBD2

CDR3nt: TGTGCCACCTACTGGGAGACTGAAGCTTTCTTT
CDR3aa: CATYWETEAFF
j_gene: TRBJ1-1
abundance: few
v_gene: TRBV28
d_gene: -

CDR3nt: TGTGCCACCTGGGACCGGATTGGAAACACCATATATTTT
CDR3aa: CATWDRIGNTIYF
j_gene: TRBJ1-3
abundance: -
v_gene: TRBV5-4
d_gene: -

CDR3nt: TGTGCCAGCACTCGAGGGACAGGGTCCAATGAGCAGTTCTTC
CDR3aa: CASTRGTGSNEQFF
j_gene: TRBJ2-1
abundance: medium-sized
v_gene: TRBV27
d_gene: TRBD1